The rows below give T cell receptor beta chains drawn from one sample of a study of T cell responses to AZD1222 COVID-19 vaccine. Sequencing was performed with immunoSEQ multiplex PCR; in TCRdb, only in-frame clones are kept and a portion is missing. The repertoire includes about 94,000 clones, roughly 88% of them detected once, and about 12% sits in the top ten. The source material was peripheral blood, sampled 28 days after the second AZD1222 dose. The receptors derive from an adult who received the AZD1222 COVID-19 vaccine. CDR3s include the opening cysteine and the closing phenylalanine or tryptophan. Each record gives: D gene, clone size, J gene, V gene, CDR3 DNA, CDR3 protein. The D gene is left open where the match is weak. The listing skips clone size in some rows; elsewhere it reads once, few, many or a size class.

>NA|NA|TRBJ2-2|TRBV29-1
TGCAGCGTTGAGACAGTCAGCAGCGACACCGGGGAGCTGTTTTTT
CSVETVSSDTGELFF
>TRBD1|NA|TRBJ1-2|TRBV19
TGTGCCAGTAGTATAGTTGCAAGGGACAGCGGCTACACCTTC
CASSIVARDSGYTF
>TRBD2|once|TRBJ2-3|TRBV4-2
TGTGCCAGCAGCCACCGCGGGGGGCCGGGCACAGATACGCAGTATTTT
CASSHRGGPGTDTQYF
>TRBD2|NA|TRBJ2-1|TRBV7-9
TGTGCCAGCAGCCCGACTAGCGGGACAGCAAATGAGCAGTTCTTC
CASSPTSGTANEQFF
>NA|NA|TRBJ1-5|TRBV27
TGTGCCAGCAGTTTAGCGCCAAGCCCCTATAGCAATCAGCCCCAGCATTTT
CASSLAPSPYSNQPQHF
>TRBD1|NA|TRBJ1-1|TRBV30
TGTGCCTGGAGGGACAGGGGACACTCTGAAGCTTTCTTT
CAWRDRGHSEAFF
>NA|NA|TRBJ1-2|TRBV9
TGTGCCAGCAGCGGTCCAGACAGTTCTGGCTACACCTTC
CASSGPDSSGYTF
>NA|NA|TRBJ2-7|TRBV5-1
TGCGCCAGCAGCTTGGGAGTGGTGGTCGACGAGCAGTACTTC
CASSLGVVVDEQYF
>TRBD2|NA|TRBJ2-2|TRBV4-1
TGCGCCAGCAGCCAAGGCGGAGGTCAGAGCGGGGGGGACACCGGGGAGCTGTTTTTT
CASSQGGGQSGGDTGELFF
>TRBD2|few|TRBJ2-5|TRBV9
TGTGCCAGCAGCCCGCCACTAGCGGGGGGTCTCCTGGAAGAGACCCAGTACTTC
CASSPPLAGGLLEETQYF
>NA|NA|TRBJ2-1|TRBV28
TGTGCCAGCAGTTTATGGCTAAGCTCCTACAATGAGCAGTTCTTC
CASSLWLSSYNEQFF
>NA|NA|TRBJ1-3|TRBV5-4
TGTGCCAGCAGCTTGTATCTGGGAAACACCATATATTTT
CASSLYLGNTIYF
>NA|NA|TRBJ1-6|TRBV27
TGTGCCAGCGCTTTTTCCGGGGGGGGGCCGAGTGATTCACCCCTCCACTTT
CASAFSGGGPSDSPLHF
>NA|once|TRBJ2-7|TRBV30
TGTGCCTGGGGGGGTTGGCCCCCCTCCTACGAGCAGTACTTC
CAWGGWPPSYEQYF
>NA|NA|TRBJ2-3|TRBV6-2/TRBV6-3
TGTGCCAGCAGTTACCCGGCGAATACGCAGTATTTT
CASSYPANTQYF
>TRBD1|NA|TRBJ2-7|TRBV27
TGTGCCAGCAGCTCGGGACAGGGGGCGTCCTACGAGCAGTACTTC
CASSSGQGASYEQYF
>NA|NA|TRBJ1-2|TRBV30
TGTGCCTGGATCTCAGGAGGGAGGGAGGGTCATGCGGGCTACACCTTC
CAWISGGREGHAGYTF
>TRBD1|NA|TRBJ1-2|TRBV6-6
TGTGCCAGCCTAAACTCACGGGACAGGGGGTCTGGCTACACCTTC
CASLNSRDRGSGYTF
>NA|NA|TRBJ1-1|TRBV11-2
TGTGCCAGCAGCTTAAGCCTAAGGAGCGGGGGGAGGACTGAAGCTTTCTTT
CASSLSLRSGGRTEAFF
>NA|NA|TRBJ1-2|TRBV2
TGTGCCCAACCACCCAGGGAGGACTATGGCTACACCTTC
CAQPPREDYGYTF
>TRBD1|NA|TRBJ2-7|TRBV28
TGTGCCAGCAGTTCCGGGACAGGTCCATACGAGCAGTACTTC
CASSSGTGPYEQYF
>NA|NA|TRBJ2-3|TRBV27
TGTGCCAGCAGTTCCCCTGTCGGGTGGGAGAGGACCGATACGCAGTATTTT
CASSSPVGWERTDTQYF
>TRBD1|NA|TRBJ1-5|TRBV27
TGTGCCAGCAGTTTGGGGACAGGAACCCATCAGCCCCAGCATTTT
CASSLGTGTHQPQHF
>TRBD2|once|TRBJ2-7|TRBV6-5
TGTGCCAGCAGTTACTCGACGGGGGGAGCCTACGAGCAGTACTTC
CASSYSTGGAYEQYF
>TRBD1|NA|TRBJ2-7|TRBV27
TGTGCCAGCAGTTACAGGGGCCGAAACTCCTACGAGCAGTACTTC
CASSYRGRNSYEQYF